The 23 T cell receptor beta chains below come from one sample, sequenced in a study of PD-L1 blockade in urothelial cancer. Time point reported: peripheral blood 6 weeks after treatment start. Clones were read by immunoSEQ multiplex PCR, and TCRdb kept only the in-frame ones, dropping some. This sample carries roughly 120,000 clones, about 91% of them seen once, and the ten largest clones take more than 3%. The sequences come from PBMCs, collected around atezolizumab (anti-PD-L1) treatment. The source is a man between 60 and 75 years old with urothelial cancer.

V is TRBV7-9 and J is TRBJ2-1; D may be TRBD2 (6 bases). Germline CDR1 SEHNR, CDR2 FQNEAQ (reference sequence). This CDR3 is 15 amino acids long. With 7 bases removed from V and 8 bases from J, the gap between germline ends came to 21 bases. This CDR3 reads CASNLGDSSSDEQFF. The CDR3 DNA is TGTGCCAGCAACCTAGGGGACTCTTCCTCCGATGAGCAGTTCTTC.

The chain uses TRBV6-6 and TRBJ2-3; D ambiguous. Trimming pared 2 bases from V and 2 bases from J, leaving 8 bases between. This CDR3 region has 14 residues. From germline, CDR1 is MNHNY and CDR2 SVGAGI (reference sequence). This CDR3 is CASSYELNTDTQYF. Written as DNA, the CDR3 is TGTGCCAGCAGTTACGAGCTTAACACAGATACGCAGTATTTT.

This sequence joins TRBV4-3 and TRBJ2-7; tentative D call: TRBD2 (6 bases). Germline values: CDR1 LGHNA, CDR2 YSLEER. V was clipped by 6 bases and J by 2 bases, with 11 bases between them. This CDR3 region has 13 residues. The CDR3 sequence is CASSSGRTYEQYF. Here the CDR3 DNA reads TGCGCCAGCAGTAGCGGCAGGACCTACGAGCAGTACTTC.

The gene calls are TRBV2 and TRBJ1-1, with a tentative D call TRBD1 (5 bases). V lost 4 bases and J lost 2, with 8 bases in between. CDR3 length: 13 amino acids. CDR1 is SNHLY and CDR2 is FYNNEI in the germline V gene. CDR3 coding DNA: TGTGCCAGCAGTGGACAGACCAACACTGAAGCTTTCTTT. Its translation is CASSGQTNTEAFF.

The J gene is TRBJ2-7, the V gene TRBV7-2; TRBD1 agrees at 9 bases. V was clipped by 4 bases and J by 2 bases; unmatched bases: 6. Germline V gene sequence: CDR1 SGHTA, CDR2 FQGNSA. The CDR3 is 15 residues long. The chain's CDR3 is CASSSRQGGTYEQYF. In DNA, the CDR3 is TGTGCCAGCAGCTCAAGACAGGGGGGGACCTACGAGCAGTACTTC.

This chain uses TRBV19 with TRBJ2-7, with 9 bases identical to TRBD1. This CDR3 has 16 residues. Germline values: CDR1 LNHDA, CDR2 SQIVND (reference sequence). V lost 6 bases and J lost 3; bases outside the gene matches: 12. The CDR3 is CASRGGQGTLNYEQYF. CDR3 nucleotides: TGTGCCAGTAGAGGGGGACAGGGTACGTTGAACTACGAGCAGTACTTC.

The chain employs TRBV30 and TRBJ1-2; D gene uncertain. The V gene lost 2 bases and the J gene lost 6 bases, with 7 bases spanning the gap. The length of the CDR3 is 11 residues. CDR1 and CDR2 (germline): GTSNPN, SVGIG (reference sequence). The CDR3 is CAWSQRNGYTF. CDR3 sequence (DNA): TGTGCCTGGAGTCAGAGGAATGGCTACACCTTC.

This clone appeared a single time. The chain links TRBV13 to TRBJ1-4; 9 bases line up with TRBD1. The germline V gene has CDR1 PRHDT and CDR2 FYEKMQ (reference sequence). CDR3 length: 14 residues. V was clipped by 5 bases and J by 8 bases; unmatched bases: 6. The CDR3 is CASSGQGRREKLFF. In DNA form, the CDR3 reads TGTGCCAGCAGCGGACAGGGGAGGCGAGAAAAACTGTTTTTT.

This chain links TRBV7-5 with TRBJ2-7; whether TRBD2, the table's D call, matches the DNA was not checked. TRBV7-5 represents a pseudogene. This CDR3 contains 16 residues. CDR3 in amino acids: CARRGLAGVGPYEQYF. CDR3 DNA: TGTGCCAGAAGGGGACTAGCGGGAGTTGGGCCCTACGAGCAGTACTTC.

The chain recombines TRBV11-3 with TRBJ2-1; 10 nucleotides line up with TRBD2. The germline gives CDR1 SGHNT, CDR2 YENEEA. The CDR3 covers 14 residues. The junction had 11 bases not matched to a gene; V was cut back by 8 bases and J by 10 bases. The chain's CDR3 is CASEAGGPGAEQFF. CDR3 DNA sequence: TGTGCCAGCGAAGCGGGAGGGCCGGGTGCCGAGCAGTTCTTC.

The J gene is TRBJ2-7, the V gene TRBV9; 9 bases line up with TRBD2. The CDR3 consists of 15 residues. The V and J ends lost 2 bases and 4 bases, in that order; junction bases with no gene match: 7. CDR1 and CDR2 (germline): SGDLS, YYNGEE. The CDR3 DNA reads as TGTGCCAGCAGCGTGGCAGCGGGAGGTCTATACGAGCAGTACTTC. It translates to CASSVAAGGLYEQYF.

The gene calls are TRBV6-5 and TRBJ2-7, with D possibly being TRBD1 (6 bases). The germline V gene encodes CDR1 MNHEY and CDR2 SVGAGI. This CDR3 is 16 amino acids long. V was clipped by 2 bases and J by 5 bases, with 19 bases between them. CDR3 loop: CASSYRVGQGRNEQYF. CDR3 DNA sequence: TGTGCCAGCAGTTACCGGGTGGGTCAGGGGAGAAACGAGCAGTACTTC.

The chain uses TRBV5-1 and TRBJ2-2, with D perhaps TRBD1 (6 bases). Trimming removed 4 bases from V and 4 bases from J, with 23 bases in between. CDR3 length equals 18 residues. The germline gives CDR1 SGHRS, CDR2 YFSETQ. This CDR3 reads CASSRRLGTGSPTGELFF. CDR3 bases: TGCGCCAGCAGCCGGCGGCTAGGTACAGGGAGTCCCACCGGGGAGCTGTTTTTT. Full variable domain (missing parts from reference TRBV5-1 and TRBJ2-2): KAGVTQTPRYLIKTRGQQVTLSCSPISGHRSVSWYQQTPGQGLQFLFEYFSETQRNKGNFPGRFSGRQFSNSRSEMNVSTLELGDSALYLCASSRRLGTGSPTGELFFGEGSRLTVL.

The rearrangement links TRBV6-6 to TRBJ2-3; D unresolved. Deletions cut 6 bases from V and 4 bases from J, with 11 bases between. The germline V gene has CDR1 MNHNY and CDR2 SVGAGI (reference sequence). This CDR3 region has 13 residues. The CDR3 region is CASSLVGADTQYF. CDR3 nucleotide sequence: TGTGCCAGCAGCCTCGTGGGCGCAGATACGCAGTATTTT.

This chain connects TRBV7-9 to TRBJ2-3; tentatively, D is TRBD1 (5 bases). There are 15 residues in the CDR3. CDR1 SEHNR and CDR2 FQNEAQ come from the germline V gene (reference sequence). The V end lost 8 bases, the J end lost 3 bases, and 18 bases lay between the germline ends. CDR3 DNA sequence: TGTGCCAGCGACAAAGGGGTAATTCGAACAGATACGCAGTATTTT. It encodes CASDKGVIRTDTQYF.

The V call is TRBV2, the J call TRBJ2-3; tentative D call: TRBD1 (6 bases). Germline CDR1 SNHLY, CDR2 FYNNEI. This CDR3 contains 15 residues. Trimming removed 4 bases at V and 4 bases at J, with 15 bases between. CDR3 residues: CASSVEGQVSDTQYF. The CDR3 bases are TGTGCCAGCAGTGTCGAGGGACAAGTGTCAGATACGCAGTATTTT.

The V call is TRBV27, the J call TRBJ1-2; 7 nucleotides agree with TRBD1. Germline CDR1 and CDR2: MNHEY and SMNVEV (reference sequence). With V trimmed by 4 bases and J by 8 bases, 16 bases remained unmatched. This CDR3 spans 16 amino acids. The CDR3 nucleotides are TGTGCCAGCAGTTCATCCTTAACAGGGGCCAAGGGGGGCTACACCTTC. It is translated as CASSSSLTGAKGGYTF.

This clone was found a few times. CDR3 bases: TGTGCCGGGGGCGTTTCGGCTGGAAACACCATATATTTT. This gives the protein CAGGVSAGNTIYF. This rearrangement joins TRBV6-1 to TRBJ1-3; D may be TRBD1 (6 bases). The length of the CDR3 is 13 residues. CDR1 and CDR2 (germline): MNHNS, SASEGT. V lost 11 bases and J lost 2, with 13 bases in between.

The chain joins TRBV6-1 to TRBJ2-7; 8 positions agree with TRBD2. Trimming removed 9 bases from V and 2 bases from J; junction bases left unmatched: 6. The CDR3 consists of 13 residues. CDR1 MNHNS and CDR2 SASEGT come from the germline V gene. This chain's CDR3 is CASLTSGTYEQYF. The CDR3 DNA follows: TGTGCCAGTCTCACTAGCGGAACCTACGAGCAGTACTTC.

The CDR3 sequence is CAWSPRDRYQQYF. In DNA, the CDR3 is TGTGCCTGGAGTCCCCGGGACAGATACCAGCAGTACTTC. The chain links TRBV30 to TRBJ2-7, with 7 bases lining up with TRBD1. The junction had 9 bases not matched to a gene; V was cut back by 2 bases and J by 8 bases. The CDR3 consists of 13 residues. In germline, CDR1 is GTSNPN, CDR2 SVGIG (reference sequence).

This chain uses TRBV6-5 with TRBJ2-7, with TRBD1 matching over 10 bases. With V trimmed by 7 bases and J by 7 bases, 10 bases remained unmatched. Germline-derived CDR1 and CDR2 are MNHEY and SVGAGI. The CDR3 runs 14 residues. CDR3 in DNA: TGTGCCAGCACCCGGGACAGGGGTAGGGGGGAGCAGTACTTC. This sequence encodes CASTRDRGRGEQYF.

The chain couples TRBV30 to TRBJ2-3; maybe TRBD2 (6 bases). Trimming shortened V by 3 bases and J by 1 base, and 11 bases separated the two germline ends. The CDR3 loop spans 14 amino acids. Germline V CDR1 and CDR2: GTSNPN, SVGIG (reference sequence). The CDR3 DNA sequence: TGTGCCTGGAGGCCAAGGAGGGGCACAGATACGCAGTATTTT. It specifies CAWRPRRGTDTQYF.

V usage is TRBV6-5 and J usage is TRBJ2-5; 9 bases are a match to TRBD1. Germline-derived CDR1 and CDR2 are MNHEY and SVGAGI. V shed 8 bases and J 4 bases; nucleotides not matched to a gene: 8. There are 14 residues in the CDR3. CDR3 nucleotide sequence: TGTGCCAGCTCGGGACAGGGCGGGGGAGAGACCCAGTACTTC. Translating it yields CASSGQGGGETQYF.